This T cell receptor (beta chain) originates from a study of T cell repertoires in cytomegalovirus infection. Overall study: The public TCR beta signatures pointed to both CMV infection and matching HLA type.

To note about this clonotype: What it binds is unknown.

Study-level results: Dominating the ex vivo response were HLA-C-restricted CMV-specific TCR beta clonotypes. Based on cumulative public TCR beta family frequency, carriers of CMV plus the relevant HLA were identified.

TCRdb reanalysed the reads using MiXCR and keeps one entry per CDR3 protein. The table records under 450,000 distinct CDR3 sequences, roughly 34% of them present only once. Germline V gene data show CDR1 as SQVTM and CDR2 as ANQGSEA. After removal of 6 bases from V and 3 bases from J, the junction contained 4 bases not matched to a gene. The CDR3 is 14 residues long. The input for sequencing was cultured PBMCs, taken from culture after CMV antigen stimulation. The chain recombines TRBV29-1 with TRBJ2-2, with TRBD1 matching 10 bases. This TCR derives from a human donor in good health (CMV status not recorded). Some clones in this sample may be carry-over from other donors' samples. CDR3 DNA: TGCAGCGTGGCCGGGACAGGGGACACCGGGGAGCTGTTTTTT. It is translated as CSVAGTGDTGELFF.